This T cell receptor (beta chain) was sequenced in a study of shared clonotypes between healthy human individuals. Study context: A couple of women and a few men aged 18 to 49 made up the donors.

Produced via immunoSEQ multiplex PCR; TCRdb's table is partial and in-frame only. The table lists millions of clones, around 90% of them singletons. Germline assignment: CDR1 SEHNR and CDR2 FQNEAQ (reference sequence). Trimming stripped 5 bases from V and 1 base from J, with 13 bases between. The length of the CDR3 is 15 residues. This sequence joins TRBV7-9 and TRBJ2-3; D not certain. The clonotype was recovered from a man in his late teens or twenties in good health. Sequenced: naive CD4+ T cells sorted from blood. Noted subset: CD45RA+ positively selected. CDR3 in amino acids: CASSEMGGGTDTQYF. Here the CDR3 DNA reads TGTGCCAGCAGCGAAATGGGCGGAGGCACAGATACGCAGTATTTT.